The 9 T cell receptor beta chains reported below all come from one sample, sequenced in a study of cytomegalovirus exposure and HLA in healthy donors. Both 60 Vbeta primers and 13 Jbeta primers went into the PCR. Profiled with immunoSEQ multiplex PCR; TCRdb holds only in-frame clones, not every one. Of approximately 170,000 clones listed, around 85% are singletons. The sample consisted of PBMCs. These receptors were taken from a man between 50 and 59 years old in good health and CMV-seropositive.

In its sample, this clone was seen once. CDR3 in DNA: TGTGCCAGCACCGGACAGGGGGCGGGAACAGATACGCAGTATTTT. This translates into CASTGQGAGTDTQYF. V and J are TRBV5-4 and TRBJ2-3; TRBD1 matches 11 bases. Germline CDR1 and CDR2: SGHNT and YYREEE (reference sequence). The CDR3 is 15 amino acids. Losses at the gene ends were 6 bases for V and 3 bases for J; bases not matched to a gene: 6.

The chain joins TRBV7-3 to TRBJ2-1, with 9 nucleotides matching TRBD1. This CDR3 has 16 residues. Germline CDR1 is SGHTA and CDR2 is FQGTGA. Trimming took 5 bases from V and 4 from J; bases not matched to a gene: 9. In DNA form, the CDR3 reads TGTGCCAGCAGCCCGGAGACAGGGGGGATTTACAATGAGCAGTTCTTC. Protein sequence: CASSPETGGIYNEQFF.

The chain has TRBV27 and TRBJ1-2; possibly TRBD1 for D (6 bases). The CDR3 spans 16 residues. Trimming pared 2 bases from V and 4 bases from J, leaving 17 bases between. Germline V gives CDR1 MNHEY, CDR2 SMNVEV (reference sequence). The CDR3 DNA follows: TGTGCCAGCAGTTTAAACTTGGGGGCAAGGACCTATGGCTACACCTTC. Translating it yields CASSLNLGARTYGYTF.

The gene calls are TRBV11-2 and TRBJ2-7; 8 positions match TRBD1. V was clipped by 4 bases and J by 3 bases; unmatched bases: 20. The CDR3 runs to 19 residues. Germline-derived CDR1 and CDR2 are SGHAT and FQNNGV. The CDR3 nucleotides are TGTGCCAGCAGCTCCGGAACGGGACAGGCCTTACGAGGGAGCTACGAGCAGTACTTC. Its translation is CASSSGTGQALRGSYEQYF. The full variable domain, with the rest looked up from reference TRBV11-2 and TRBJ2-7, is EAGVAQSPRYKIIEKRQSVAFWCNPISGHATLYWYQQILGQGPKLLIQFQNNGVVDDSQLPKDRFSAERLKGVDSTLKIQPAKLEDSAVYLCASSSGTGQALRGSYEQYFGPGTRLTVT.

CDR3 region: CASSQGQGNQPQHF. The CDR3 DNA sequence: TGTGCCAGCTCACAGGGACAGGGCAATCAGCCCCAGCATTTT. The chain recombines TRBV18 with TRBJ1-5, with 8 bases aligning to TRBD1. The length of the CDR3 is 14 residues. V was pared by 4 bases and J by 2 bases, with 1 base of the junction left unmatched. CDR1 KGHSH and CDR2 LQKENI come from the germline V gene.

This chain uses TRBV11-2 with TRBJ2-5; 12 nucleotides line up with TRBD2. The CDR3 totals 16 residues. The ends lost 5 bases at V and 3 bases at J; junction bases unmatched: 7. From germline, CDR1 is SGHAT and CDR2 FQNNGV. In DNA form, the CDR3 reads TGTGCCAGCAGCGCCACGACTAGCGGGAGAAAAGAGACCCAGTACTTC. Its translation is CASSATTSGRKETQYF.

This chain joins TRBV7-8 and TRBJ2-7; 9 bases are shared with TRBD1. With V trimmed by 1 base and J by 5 bases, 6 bases remained unmatched. CDR3 length equals 15 residues. The germline V gene encodes CDR1 SGHVS and CDR2 FQNEAQ. This CDR3 is CASSLVGTGFHEQYF. The CDR3 DNA reads as TGTGCCAGCAGCTTAGTCGGGACAGGGTTCCACGAGCAGTACTTC.

The V and J genes are TRBV4-1 and TRBJ2-1; D possibly corresponds to TRBD1 (6 bases). CDR3 length: 14 residues. V lost 1 base and J lost 6, with 10 bases in between. CDR1 is MGHRA, CDR2 YSYEKL, per germline. DNA of the CDR3: TGCGCCAGCAGCCAAGGGTGGGGGCCCAATGAGCAGTTCTTC. The encoded protein is CASSQGWGPNEQFF.

This rearrangement joins TRBV5-1 to TRBJ2-5, with 8 bases matching TRBD2. The CDR3 runs to 16 residues. The V gene's germline CDR1 is SGHRS and CDR2 YFSETQ. J was trimmed by 2 bases and V by 0 bases; bases with no gene match: 6. CDR3 DNA sequence: TGCGCCAGCAGCTTGGAAACGAGCGGGAGTCAAGAGACCCAGTACTTC. It translates to CASSLETSGSQETQYF.